Each of the 31 T cell receptor beta chains below was sequenced from the same sample in a study of cytomegalovirus exposure and HLA in healthy donors. PCR amplification relied on 60 Vbeta primers (plus 13 Jbeta primers). Measured with immunoSEQ multiplex PCR; TCRdb has only the in-frame clones, and not every one. The sample lists 160,000 or so clones, about 85% seen once, with 1% to 1.5% in the top ten. The source material was PBMCs. The receptors shown here come from a man aged 50 to 60 in good health and CMV-seropositive.

The chain joins TRBV5-5 to TRBJ1-5; D gene ambiguous. CDR1 and CDR2 (germline): SGHKS, YYEKEE (reference sequence). The CDR3 extends over 16 amino acids. The V gene lost 1 base and the J gene lost 2 bases, with 13 bases spanning the gap. CDR3 amino acids: CASSLSLGGRNQPQHF. Here the CDR3 DNA reads TGTGCCAGCAGCTTGAGCTTGGGAGGGCGCAATCAGCCCCAGCATTTT.

The rearrangement uses TRBV11-2 and TRBJ1-4; D perhaps matches TRBD1 (5 bases). The CDR3 extends over 16 amino acids. Germline CDR1 is SGHAT and CDR2 is FQNNGV. Trimming took off 4 bases at V and 3 bases at J, with 15 bases between the two ends. The CDR3 DNA follows: TGTGCCAGCAGCTCCTTGGGGGGGGGAGCTAATGAAAAACTGTTTTTT. Amino acids: CASSSLGGGANEKLFF.

This chain connects TRBV5-1 to TRBJ2-7; D remains ambiguous. Trimming took off 0 bases at V and 6 bases at J, with 13 bases between the two ends. The CDR3 runs 14 residues. Germline CDR1 and CDR2: SGHRS and YFSETQ. The CDR3 nucleotides are TGCGCCAGCAGCTTGGATGGAGTACCGGGCGAGCAGTACTTC. This sequence encodes CASSLDGVPGEQYF.

The chain is built from TRBV28 and TRBJ2-7, with 9 nucleotides matching TRBD2. The V segment lost 6 bases and the J segment 7 bases; nucleotides outside the gene matches: 13. The CDR3 is 15 residues long. Germline V lookup: CDR1 MDHEN, CDR2 SYDVKM. CDR3 sequence reads: CASSSPGTSTGEQYF. The CDR3, as DNA: TGTGCCAGCAGCTCCCCAGGGACTAGCACTGGTGAGCAGTACTTC.

On this clone: One end of the junction is discordant with germline, which a read error may explain. This specimen includes other DNA sequences encoding the same CDR3. The chain links TRBV20-1 to TRBJ1-4, with 10 bases aligning to TRBD1. CDR3 size: 11 residues. The germline gives CDR1 DFQATT, CDR2 SNEGSKA (reference sequence). CDR3 amino acids: CSARGQGSLFF. The CDR3 nucleotides read TGTAGTGCCCGGGGACAGGGGTCACTGTTTTTT.

The J gene is TRBJ2-7, the V gene TRBV7-8; D unclear. The germline V gene has CDR1 SGHVS and CDR2 FQNEAQ. Trimming took 2 bases from V and 3 from J, leaving 5 bases between them. The CDR3 contains 12 residues. The CDR3 spells CASSLNGYEQYF. In DNA form, the CDR3 reads TGTGCCAGCAGCTTAAACGGCTACGAGCAGTACTTC.

V usage is TRBV5-4 and J usage is TRBJ2-5, with TRBD2 matching 10 bases. Germline V gives CDR1 SGHNT, CDR2 YYREEE (reference sequence). V shed 4 bases and J 4 bases; nucleotides not matched to a gene: 7. This CDR3 has 15 amino acids. CDR3 nucleotides: TGTGCCAGCAGCGTAGTAGCGGGGGGAGGAGAGACCCAGTACTTC. Translation gives CASSVVAGGGETQYF.

J is TRBJ2-1 and V is TRBV5-1, with D possibly matching TRBD2 (6 bases). Germline V lookup: CDR1 SGHRS, CDR2 YFSETQ. CDR3 size: 14 residues. Deletions cut 4 bases from V and 0 bases from J, with 8 bases between. CDR3 sequence reads: CASSDGSSYNEQFF. The CDR3 nucleotides read TGCGCCAGCAGCGACGGGAGCTCCTACAATGAGCAGTTCTTC.

V is TRBV5-1 and J is TRBJ2-5; a weak D match, TRBD2 (5 bases). Germline V gene sequence: CDR1 SGHRS, CDR2 YFSETQ. Trimming removed 5 bases from V and 1 base from J, with 9 bases in between. The CDR3 has 13 residues. CDR3 nucleotides: TGCGCCAGCAGTCGGACTCCCCAAGAGACCCAGTACTTC. Its translation is CASSRTPQETQYF.

V gene TRBV23-1 combines with J gene TRBJ2-5; a possible D gene is TRBD2 (5 bases). The J call is doubtful: the DNA matches TRBJ2-7 better. TRBV23-1 is annotated as an ORF whose role is uncertain. The CDR3 is 23 amino acids. The CDR3 reads CASSQVLLNAGRRNLKSSYEQYF. For the CDR3, the DNA is TGCGCCAGCAGTCAAGTTCTCCTCAACGCGGGCAGACGAAACCTTAAGAGCTCCTACGAGCAGTACTTC.

Regarding this clone: One junction end does not reproduce the germline sequence, and a read error may be involved. The gene calls are TRBV7-9 and TRBJ2-5, with 11 bases identical to TRBD2. The CDR3 loop spans 13 amino acids. CDR1 and CDR2 (germline): SEHNR, FQNEAQ (reference sequence). For the CDR3, the DNA is TGTGCCAGCAGCTTTACTTCAGGGACTAGCGGAGACTTC. Residues: CASSFTSGTSGDF.

This chain connects TRBV6-1 to TRBJ1-2, with 7 bases aligning to TRBD1. V lost 2 bases and J lost 3; bases outside the gene matches: 6. Germline V CDR1 and CDR2: MNHNS, SASEGT. The CDR3 length is 15 residues. For the CDR3, the DNA is TGTGCCAGCAGTGAACCGGGACAGCGATACTATGGCTACACCTTC. This sequence encodes CASSEPGQRYYGYTF.

V is TRBV6-1 and J is TRBJ2-3, with 11 nucleotides matching TRBD1. The germline V gene has CDR1 MNHNS and CDR2 SASEGT. The CDR3 contains 14 residues. Unmatched junction bases numbered 3, after V lost 6 bases and J lost 4 bases. The CDR3, as DNA: TGTGCCAGCAGGGACAGGGGGCTATCAGATACGCAGTATTTT. Amino acids: CASRDRGLSDTQYF.

This sequence joins TRBV9 and TRBJ2-6, with a tentative D call TRBD1 (5 bases). Trimming cost V 3 bases and J 1 base, with 8 bases left between them. Germline assignment: CDR1 SGDLS and CDR2 YYNGEE. This CDR3 comprises 15 residues. The CDR3 DNA is TGTGCCAGCAGCGGCAGGGTATCTGGGGCCAACGTCCTGACTTTC. Protein product: CASSGRVSGANVLTF.

The V call is TRBV19, the J call TRBJ2-3; D unclear. The V and J ends lost 1 base and 6 bases respectively, with 5 bases between them. Germline CDR1 reads LNHDA; CDR2 reads SQIVND (reference sequence). CDR3 length equals 12 residues. The CDR3 here is CASSIVSDTQYF. The CDR3 DNA follows: TGTGCCAGTAGTATAGTGTCGGATACGCAGTATTTT.

The chain carries TRBV5-1 and TRBJ2-7; a weak D match, TRBD2 (5 bases). CDR3 length: 11 amino acids. Trimming cost V 7 bases and J 2 bases, with 7 bases left between them. Germline V CDR1 and CDR2: SGHRS, YFSETQ. CDR3 DNA: TGCGCCAGCCGGGGAGCCTACGAGCAGTACTTC. The encoded protein is CASRGAYEQYF.

The chain is built from TRBV7-9 and TRBJ2-1; TRBD2 aligns across 11 bases. Germline-derived CDR1 and CDR2 are SEHNR and FQNEAQ (reference sequence). CDR3 length equals 17 residues. Germline trimming cut 8 bases from V and 3 bases from J; bases unmatched to any gene: 12. Written as DNA, the CDR3 is TGTGCCAGCCCAACGGGGACTAGCGGAGGCGGCTACAATGAGCAGTTCTTC. Protein product: CASPTGTSGGGYNEQFF.

V usage is TRBV28 and J usage is TRBJ1-3, with D unresolved. With 7 bases removed from V and 0 bases from J, the gap between germline ends came to 7 bases. The CDR3 loop spans 13 amino acids. The germline gives CDR1 MDHEN, CDR2 SYDVKM. Written as DNA, the CDR3 is TGTGCCAGCATAAGGAGCTCTGGAAACACCATATATTTT. It is translated as CASIRSSGNTIYF.

The chain joins TRBV30 to TRBJ2-7; TRBD2 is a possible D gene (5 bases). The V end was cut by 3 bases, the J end by 2 bases, with 11 bases between. Germline V gene data show CDR1 as GTSNPN and CDR2 as SVGIG (reference sequence). The CDR3 runs to 13 residues. The DNA for the CDR3 is TGTGCCTGGAGCTGGAGCGGCACCTACGAGCAGTACTTC. Amino acid sequence: CAWSWSGTYEQYF. The entire variable domain, with the rest obtained from reference TRBV30 and TRBJ2-7, is as follows: SQTIHQWPATLVQPVGSPLSLECTVEGTSNPNLYWYRQAAGRGLQLLFYSVGIGQISSEVPQNLSASRPQDRQFILSSKKLLLSDSGFYLCAWSWSGTYEQYFGPGTRLTVT.

The chain uses TRBV6-1 and TRBJ2-7; 8 bases map to TRBD2. Trimming removed 1 base from V and 2 bases from J; junction bases left unmatched: 7. Germline assignment: CDR1 MNHNS and CDR2 SASEGT. The CDR3 extends over 16 amino acids. The CDR3: CASSEVHVAGPYEQYF. CDR3 nucleotide sequence: TGTGCCAGCAGTGAAGTGCACGTAGCGGGACCCTACGAGCAGTACTTC.

The chain couples TRBV7-6 to TRBJ2-5; 10 bases fit TRBD2. The CDR3 length is 15 residues. Per germline, CDR1 SGHVS and CDR2 FNYEAQ. V lost 5 bases and J lost 6; bases outside the gene matches: 9. The CDR3, as DNA: TGTGCCAGCAGCCCGATCAGCGGGGGGGTGCAGACCCAGTACTTC. Its protein product is CASSPISGGVQTQYF.

The chain couples TRBV6-6 to TRBJ1-1; D remains ambiguous. With 2 bases removed from V and 6 bases from J, the gap between germline ends came to 7 bases. This CDR3 comprises 12 residues. Germline lookup yields CDR1 MNHNY and CDR2 SVGAGI (reference sequence). CDR3 loop: CASSYGPAEAFF. CDR3 coding DNA: TGTGCCAGCAGTTACGGGCCCGCTGAAGCTTTCTTT.

This clone was recorded once. The chain uses TRBV4-3 and TRBJ2-1, with 9 positions matching TRBD1. There are 17 residues in the CDR3. Germline CDR1 is LGHNA and CDR2 is YSLEER. V was clipped by 3 bases and J by 5 bases; unmatched bases: 11. The CDR3 DNA follows: TGCGCCAGCAGCCAGGGAACCGGGACAGGGACTAACAATGAGCAGTTCTTC. As protein: CASSQGTGTGTNNEQFF.

In regard to this clone: The sample has other DNA sequences that encode this CDR3 too. The chain has TRBV4-1 and TRBJ2-3, with 12 bases aligning to TRBD1. With V trimmed by 1 base and J by 3 bases, 8 bases remained unmatched. The CDR3 covers 18 residues. Per the germline V gene, CDR1 is MGHRA and CDR2 is YSYEKL. CDR3 nucleotides: TGCGCCAGCAGCCAAGTAGGAAGGGACAGGGGGCGGACAGATACGCAGTATTTT. It encodes CASSQVGRDRGRTDTQYF.

This sequence joins TRBV6-5 and TRBJ1-1; maybe TRBD1 (6 bases). Germline assignment: CDR1 MNHEY and CDR2 SVGAGI. V dropped 10 bases and J dropped 7 bases, with 13 bases sitting between them. The CDR3 contains 11 residues. CDR3 amino acids: CATRGAFEAFF. In DNA, the CDR3 is TGTGCCACCCGGGGGGCGTTTGAAGCTTTCTTT.

J is TRBJ2-3 and V is TRBV20-1; D is unclear. This CDR3 has 11 residues. V was clipped by 3 bases and J by 7 bases, with 8 bases between them. Germline lookup yields CDR1 DFQATT and CDR2 SNEGSKA (reference sequence). CDR3 sequence: CSARQTYTQYF. In DNA form, the CDR3 reads TGCAGTGCTAGGCAGACATATACGCAGTATTTT.

This chain connects TRBV5-5 to TRBJ2-1, with D perhaps TRBD2 (7 bases). Germline-derived CDR1 and CDR2 are SGHKS and YYEKEE (reference sequence). This CDR3 comprises 15 residues. Deletions cut 4 bases from V and 2 bases from J, with 13 bases between. The CDR3 here is CASSPLGGAYNEQFF. DNA for the CDR3: TGTGCCAGCAGCCCCCTAGGGGGGGCCTACAATGAGCAGTTCTTC. The full variable domain, its missing parts supplied by reference TRBV5-5 and TRBJ2-1, is DAGVTQSPTHLIKTRGQQVTLRCSPISGHKSVSWYQQVLGQGPQFIFQYYEKEERGRGNFPDRFSARQFPNYSSELNVNALLLGDSALYLCASSPLGGAYNEQFFGPGTRLTVL.

The V call is TRBV9, the J call TRBJ2-1; D might be TRBD1 (6 bases). The CDR3 runs to 15 residues. Trimming took off 0 bases at V and 8 bases at J, with 15 bases between the two ends. Looked up from germline, CDR1 is SGDLS and CDR2 is YYNGEE. The CDR3 sequence: CASSVALGPGDEQFF. As DNA, the CDR3 is TGTGCCAGCAGCGTAGCTCTCGGGCCAGGGGATGAGCAGTTCTTC.

The J gene is TRBJ1-2, the V gene TRBV5-1, with D tentatively TRBD1 (6 bases). Germline assignment: CDR1 SGHRS and CDR2 YFSETQ. This CDR3 spans 14 amino acids. Trimming took 0 bases from V and 6 from J, leaving 12 bases between them. CDR3 in amino acids: CASSLDPGAHGYTF. The DNA for the CDR3 is TGCGCCAGCAGCTTGGATCCAGGGGCCCATGGCTACACCTTC.

CDR3 loop: CASSLVAGGYEQYF. CDR3 in DNA: TGCGCCAGCAGCTTGGTGGCAGGGGGCTACGAGCAGTACTTC. The chain recombines TRBV5-1 with TRBJ2-7; 7 bases match TRBD1. J was trimmed by 3 bases and V by 0 bases; bases with no gene match: 3. CDR1 is SGHRS, CDR2 YFSETQ, per germline. The CDR3 contains 14 residues.

The J gene is TRBJ1-3, the V gene TRBV11-2, with D perhaps TRBD1 (5 bases). V shed 5 bases and J shed 2 bases, with 13 bases lying between them. Germline V lookup: CDR1 SGHAT, CDR2 FQNNGV. The CDR3 runs to 15 residues. The CDR3 here is CASSLSSGTGNTIYF. For the CDR3, the DNA is TGTGCCAGCAGCCTTTCTTCAGGGACTGGAAACACCATATATTTT.